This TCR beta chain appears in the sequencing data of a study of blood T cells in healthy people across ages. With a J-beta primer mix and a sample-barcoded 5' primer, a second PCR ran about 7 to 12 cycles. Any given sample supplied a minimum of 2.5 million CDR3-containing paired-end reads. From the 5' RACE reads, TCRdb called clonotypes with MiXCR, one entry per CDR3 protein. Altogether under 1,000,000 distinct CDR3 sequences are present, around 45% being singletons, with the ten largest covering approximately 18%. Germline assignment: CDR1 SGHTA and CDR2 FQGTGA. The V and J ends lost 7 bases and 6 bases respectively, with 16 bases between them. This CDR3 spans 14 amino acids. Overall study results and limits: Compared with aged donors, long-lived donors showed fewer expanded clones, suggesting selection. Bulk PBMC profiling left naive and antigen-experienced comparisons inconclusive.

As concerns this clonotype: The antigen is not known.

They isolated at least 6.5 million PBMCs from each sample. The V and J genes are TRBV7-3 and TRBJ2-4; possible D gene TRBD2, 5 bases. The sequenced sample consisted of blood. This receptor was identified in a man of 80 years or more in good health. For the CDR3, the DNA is TGTGCCAGCAAAACCGCGGAGGTGTCAAACATTCAGTACTTC. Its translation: CASKTAEVSNIQYF.